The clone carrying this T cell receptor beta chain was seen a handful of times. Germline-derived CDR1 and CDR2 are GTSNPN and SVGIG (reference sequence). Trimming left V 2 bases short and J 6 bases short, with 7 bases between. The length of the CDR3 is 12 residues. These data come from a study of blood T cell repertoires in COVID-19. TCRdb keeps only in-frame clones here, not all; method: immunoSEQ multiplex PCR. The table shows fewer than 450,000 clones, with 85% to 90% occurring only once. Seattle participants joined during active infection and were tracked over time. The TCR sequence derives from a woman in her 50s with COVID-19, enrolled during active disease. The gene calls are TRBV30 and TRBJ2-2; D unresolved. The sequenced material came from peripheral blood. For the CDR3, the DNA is TGTGCCTGGAGTTACGGTGCCGGGGAGCTGTTTTTT. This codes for CAWSYGAGELFF.